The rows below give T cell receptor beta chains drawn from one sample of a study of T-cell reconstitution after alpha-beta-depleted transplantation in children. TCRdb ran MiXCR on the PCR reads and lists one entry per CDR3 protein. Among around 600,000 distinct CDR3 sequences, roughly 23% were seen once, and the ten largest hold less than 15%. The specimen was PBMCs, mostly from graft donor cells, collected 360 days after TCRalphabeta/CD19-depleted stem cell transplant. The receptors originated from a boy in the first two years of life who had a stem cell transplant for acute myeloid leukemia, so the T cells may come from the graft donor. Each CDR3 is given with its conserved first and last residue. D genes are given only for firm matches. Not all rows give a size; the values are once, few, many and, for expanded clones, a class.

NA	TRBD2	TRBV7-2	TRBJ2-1	TGTGCCAGCAGCTTGGTGCGGGGGAGAGGGAATGAGCAGTTCTTC	CASSLVRGRGNEQFF
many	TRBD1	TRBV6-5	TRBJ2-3	TGTGCCAGCAGTTACGAGGGGACAGGGGAAGATACGCAGTATTTT	CASSYEGTGEDTQYF
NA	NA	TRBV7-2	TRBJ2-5	TGTGCCAGCAGCTTAGGCGTGGGCGGAGAGACCCAGTACTTC	CASSLGVGGETQYF
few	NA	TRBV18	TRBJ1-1	TGTGCCAGCTCACCACCCCTTCAGAAGATGAACACTGAAGCTTTCTTT	CASSPPLQKMNTEAFF
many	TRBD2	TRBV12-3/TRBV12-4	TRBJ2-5	TGTGCCAGCAGTTTGACTAGCCGGCAGACCCAGTACTTC	CASSLTSRQTQYF
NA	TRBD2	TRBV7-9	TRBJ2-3	TGTGCCAGCAGAACCGGGACTAGTCGAACAGATACGCAGTATTTT	CASRTGTSRTDTQYF
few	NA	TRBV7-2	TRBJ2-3	TGTGCCAGCAGCTTAGGCAGGCCAGATACGCAGTATTTT	CASSLGRPDTQYF
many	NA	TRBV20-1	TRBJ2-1	TGCAGTGCTAGAGCCCCCCCCCCTAGGAGAGGGACACGAAATGAGCAGTTCTTC	CSARAPPPRRGTRNEQFF
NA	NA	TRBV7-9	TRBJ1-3	TGTGCCAGCAGCTCAATAGGGCGGAGTGGAAACACCATATATTTT	CASSSIGRSGNTIYF
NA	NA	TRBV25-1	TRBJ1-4	TGTGCCAGCAGTGCTCTCGGAACAACTAATGAAAAACTGTTTTTT	CASSALGTTNEKLFF
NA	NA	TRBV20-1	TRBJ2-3	TGCAGTGCTTCGGAACACACGGTGGCCCCCCTTACGCAGTATTTT	CSASEHTVAPLTQYF
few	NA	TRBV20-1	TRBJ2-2	TGCAGTGCTAGAGATCAGGGCGCCCCAGCCACCGGGGAGCTGTTTTTT	CSARDQGAPATGELFF
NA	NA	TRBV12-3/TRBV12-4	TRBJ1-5	TGTGCCAGCGGCGGACAGTATCAGCCCCAGCATTTT	CASGGQYQPQHF
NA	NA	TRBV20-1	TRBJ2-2	TGCAGTGCTAGAGAGGCAGGGTCGAACACCGGGGAGCTGTTTTTT	CSAREAGSNTGELFF
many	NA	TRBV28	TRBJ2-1	TGTGCCAGCAGTTTTCGAGGGGTCCCCTACAATGAGCAGTTCTTC	CASSFRGVPYNEQFF
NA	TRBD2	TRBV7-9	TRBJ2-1	TGTGCCAGCAGCTTGGAGCGGGGGGGCCCCTACTACAATGAGCAGTTCTTC	CASSLERGGPYYNEQFF
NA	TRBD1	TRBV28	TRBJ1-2	TGTGCCAGCGTGGGACAGGGGATGCGAGGCTACACCTTC	CASVGQGMRGYTF
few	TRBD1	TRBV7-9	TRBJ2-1	TGTGCCAGCAGCCCCCACGGGACAGGAGGATACAATGAGCAGTTCTTC	CASSPHGTGGYNEQFF
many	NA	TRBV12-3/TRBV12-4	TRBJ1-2	TGTGCCAGCAGTTTAAGCCTTAAGATTAACTATGGCTACACCTTC	CASSLSLKINYGYTF
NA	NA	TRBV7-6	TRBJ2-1	TGTGCCAGCAGCTTTTTAGGGGGCAATGAGCAGTTCTTC	CASSFLGGNEQFF
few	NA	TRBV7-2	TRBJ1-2	TGTGCCAGCAGCATTTCTGACAGTCCTAACTATGGCTACACCTTC	CASSISDSPNYGYTF
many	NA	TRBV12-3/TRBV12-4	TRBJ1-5	TGTGCCAGCAGTTTAAAGCAGGAACGCAATCAGCCCCAGCATTTT	CASSLKQERNQPQHF
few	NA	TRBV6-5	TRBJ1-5	TGTGCCAGCAGCTTCGACGGTCACAATCAGCCCCAGCATTTT	CASSFDGHNQPQHF
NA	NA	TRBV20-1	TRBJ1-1	TGCAGTGCTAGGGATCCTGGCGGTGAAGCTTTCTTT	CSARDPGGEAFF
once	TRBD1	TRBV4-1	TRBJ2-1	TGCGCCAGCAGCCAACCGGCGGGACAGGGGTACAATGAGCAGTTCTTC	CASSQPAGQGYNEQFF
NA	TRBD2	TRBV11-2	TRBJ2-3	TGTGCCAGCAGCGCATACCCGACTAGCGGGGGCCTCACAGATACGCAGTATTTT	CASSAYPTSGGLTDTQYF
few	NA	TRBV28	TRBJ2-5	TGTGCCAGCAGTTTATTAGGGAAGACCCAGTACTTC	CASSLLGKTQYF
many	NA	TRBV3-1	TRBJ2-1	TGTGCCAGCAGCCAAGATCGTGTGAGGTTGGGTGAGCAGTTCTTC	CASSQDRVRLGEQFF
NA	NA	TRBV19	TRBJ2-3	TGTGCCAGTAGTATTAGCCCAGGGGCAGATACGCAGTATTTT	CASSISPGADTQYF
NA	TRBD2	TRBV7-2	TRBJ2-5	TGTGCCAGCAGCTCGGGACTAGCGGGGGTGCAGACCCAGTACTTC	CASSSGLAGVQTQYF
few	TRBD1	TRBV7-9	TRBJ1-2	TGTGCCAGCAGCTCACACAGACAGGGAGCTAACTATGGCTACACCTTC	CASSSHRQGANYGYTF
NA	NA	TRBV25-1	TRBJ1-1	TGTGCCAGCAGAGTAAGAGGGGACACTGAAGCTTTCTTT	CASRVRGDTEAFF
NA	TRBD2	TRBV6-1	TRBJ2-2	TGTGCCAGCATGGAGCTAGCGGCTACCGGGGAGCTGTTTTTT	CASMELAATGELFF
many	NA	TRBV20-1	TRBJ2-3	TGCAGTGCTAGAGGTTGGCAGGGTCAAACAGATACGCAGTATTTT	CSARGWQGQTDTQYF
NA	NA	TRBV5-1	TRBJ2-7	TGCGCCAGCAGCGACTACCAGGGTGGCCACGAGCAGTACTTC	CASSDYQGGHEQYF
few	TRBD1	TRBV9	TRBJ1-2	TGTGCCAGCAGCGACGTACAGGGGGCGCGATTCTATGGCTACACCTTC	CASSDVQGARFYGYTF
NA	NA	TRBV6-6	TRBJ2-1	TGTGCCAGCAGTTCCTTCCAGGGAAATGAGCAGTTCTTC	CASSSFQGNEQFF
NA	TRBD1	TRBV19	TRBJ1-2	TGTGCCAGTAGTCCACGGACAGGGGAAGACTATGGCTACACCTTC	CASSPRTGEDYGYTF
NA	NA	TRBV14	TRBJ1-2	TGTGCCAGCAGCCAATGGGGGTTTCCCGCTGGCTACACCTTC	CASSQWGFPAGYTF
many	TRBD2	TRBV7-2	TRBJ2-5	TGTGCCAGCAGCTCCTATACTAGCGGGGGTCCCCCGACCCAGTACTTC	CASSSYTSGGPPTQYF
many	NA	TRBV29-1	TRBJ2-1	TGCAGCGTTGACAACCCGAGTTGGCTTAGCTCCTACAATGAGCAGTTCTTC	CSVDNPSWLSSYNEQFF
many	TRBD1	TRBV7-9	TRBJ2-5	TGTGCCAGCAGCTTAGAGGGAGACAGGGAAGAGACCCAGTACTTC	CASSLEGDREETQYF
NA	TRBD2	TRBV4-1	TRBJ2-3	TGCGCCAGCAGCCCTGGACTAGCGGGGGGGATTACAGATACGCAGTATTTT	CASSPGLAGGITDTQYF
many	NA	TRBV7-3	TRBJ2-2	TGTGCCAGCAGCCAATCCAGCTTAGGGAACACCGGGGAGCTGTTTTTT	CASSQSSLGNTGELFF
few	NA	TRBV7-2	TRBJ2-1	TGTGCCAGCAGCCTGGCGGTGGGTGAGCAGTTCTTC	CASSLAVGEQFF
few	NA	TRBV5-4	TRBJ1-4	TGTGCCAGCAGCTTGGACAGGAATGAAAAACTGTTTTTT	CASSLDRNEKLFF
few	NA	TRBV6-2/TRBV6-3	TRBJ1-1	TGTGCCAGCAGTTACACAATGCGCACTGAAGCTTTCTTT	CASSYTMRTEAFF
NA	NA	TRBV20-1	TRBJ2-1	TGCAGTGCTAGAGGCCGAACCATGGGGACAGGGGAACTAGCGGGGATCAATGAGCAGTTCTTC	CSARGRTMGTGELAGINEQFF
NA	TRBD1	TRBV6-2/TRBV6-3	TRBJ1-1	TGTGCCAGCAGCGCCGACAGGGGAAGGATGAACACTGAAGCTTTCTTT	CASSADRGRMNTEAFF
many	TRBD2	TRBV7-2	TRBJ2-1	TGTGCCAGCAGCTCCCAAGGCCTAGCGGGGGGATACAATGAGCAGTTCTTC	CASSSQGLAGGYNEQFF
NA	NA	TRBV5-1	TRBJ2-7	TGCGCCAGCAGCCTGGGTTCCCTTCCAGGCGACGAGCAGTACTTC	CASSLGSLPGDEQYF
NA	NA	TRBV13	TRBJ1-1	TGTGCCAGCAGCACTGACGGTCGGAGGGCTGAAGCTTTCTTT	CASSTDGRRAEAFF
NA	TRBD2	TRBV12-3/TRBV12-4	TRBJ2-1	TGTGCCAGCAGTTTGGGAGGGGCGCTGGACAATGAGCAGTTCTTC	CASSLGGALDNEQFF
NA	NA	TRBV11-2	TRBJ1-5	TGTGCCAGCAGCGGGACTTTCGGGCAGCCCCAGCATTTT	CASSGTFGQPQHF